This TCR beta chain comes out of a study of beta chain features in type 1 diabetes. The CDR3 length is 15 residues. V lost 2 bases, J lost 0 bases, and 8 bases lay in between. Germline assignment: CDR1 KGHSH and CDR2 LQKENI. It was via CD45RO/CCR7/CD25/CD127/CD95/CD27 that CD4+ naive, central memory, regulatory and stem cell-like memory cells were sorted. Study findings and constraints: VDJ junctions sequenced from type 1 diabetes patients showed fewer insertions and more deletions.

Sequenced material consisted of expressed TCRB transcripts (all of the isolated RNA was reverse transcribed). Using immunoSEQ multiplex PCR, the repertoire was profiled, and TCRdb retains in-frame clones only, with some absent. This repertoire shows 850,000 to 900,000 clones, 17% found once; its top ten account for 0.02% to 0.03%. This clone was observed a handful of times. What it binds is unknown. The source of this sequence is a young woman in good health. The chain carries TRBV18 and TRBJ1-3; D unresolved. Source material: naive CD4+ T cells from blood. CDR3 nucleotides: TGTGCCAGCTCACCAGGAGAAGCCTCTGGAAACACCATATATTTT. Translated: CASSPGEASGNTIYF.